Below are 28 T cell receptor beta chains sequenced from a single sample in a study of shared clonotypes between healthy human individuals. Only CD45RO-negative cells positively selected for CCR7 counted as naive CD8 cells, so terminally differentiated effector memory CD45RA+ cells were excluded. Produced via immunoSEQ multiplex PCR; TCRdb's table is partial and in-frame only. The sample carries 450,000 to 700,000 clones, nearly 97% recorded once. The sequencing sample was made of naive CD8+ T cells sorted from blood. Receptors originate from a woman aged 25 to 39 in good health.

V and J are TRBV11-2 and TRBJ2-4, with unresolved D. Germline CDR1 SGHAT, CDR2 FQNNGV. Trimming removed 3 bases at V and 5 bases at J, with 11 bases between. This CDR3 has 14 residues. CDR3 in DNA: TGTGCCAGCAGCTTTTTAGAGTCCCAAAACATTCAGTACTTC. Residues: CASSFLESQNIQYF.

The gene calls are TRBV7-6 and TRBJ2-1, with D possibly being TRBD2 (5 bases). The length of the CDR3 is 13 residues. The germline CDR1 and CDR2 sequences are SGHVS and FNYEAQ. V shed 3 bases and J shed 7 bases, with 10 bases lying between them. The CDR3 protein is CASSFGVMNEQFF. CDR3 sequence (DNA): TGTGCCAGCAGCTTCGGGGTTATGAATGAGCAGTTCTTC.

V gene TRBV27 combines with J gene TRBJ1-2, with TRBD1 identical over 7 bases. CDR1 and CDR2 (germline): MNHEY, SMNVEV (reference sequence). Unmatched junction bases numbered 3, after V lost 5 bases and J lost 0 bases. This CDR3 region has 14 residues. The CDR3 bases are TGTGCCAGCAGTCCCCAGGGGGCTAACTATGGCTACACCTTC. Translation gives CASSPQGANYGYTF.

This chain joins TRBV29-1 and TRBJ1-2; possibly TRBD1 for D (6 bases). The CDR3 is 16 amino acids. Germline values: CDR1 SQVTM, CDR2 ANQGSEA. The V end lost 0 bases, the J end lost 3 bases, and 17 bases lay between the germline ends. CDR3 in amino acids: CSVEDWAGGLDYGYTF. CDR3 coding DNA: TGCAGCGTTGAAGATTGGGCCGGGGGGCTCGACTATGGCTACACCTTC.

V gene TRBV7-6 combines with J gene TRBJ2-7; 7 nucleotides match TRBD1. Unmatched junction bases numbered 7, after V lost 5 bases and J lost 3 bases. Germline lookup yields CDR1 SGHVS and CDR2 FNYEAQ. The CDR3 is 14 residues long. As DNA, the CDR3 is TGTGCCAGCAGCCCCACGACAGGGTACTACGAGCAGTACTTC. Translated, it gives CASSPTTGYYEQYF. Using reference TRBV7-6 and TRBJ2-7 for the parts outside the CDR3, the full variable domain is GAGVSQSPRYKVTKRGQDVALRCDPISGHVSLYWYRQALGQGPEFLTYFNYEAQQDKSGLPNDRFSAERPEGSISTLTIQRTEQRDSAMYRCASSPTTGYYEQYFGPGTRLTVT.

The V and J genes are TRBV9 and TRBJ1-1, with D possibly matching TRBD1 (5 bases). The CDR3 is 15 amino acids. V shed 0 bases and J shed 5 bases, with 14 bases lying between them. The V gene's germline CDR1 is SGDLS and CDR2 YYNGEE. DNA of the CDR3: TGTGCCAGCAGCGTAGAGCAGGGTGGGGGAACTGAAGCTTTCTTT. This translates into CASSVEQGGGTEAFF.

V is TRBV5-1 and J is TRBJ2-2; 12 bases align to TRBD2. This CDR3 spans 17 amino acids. Trimming at V came to 4 bases and at J to 5 bases, leaving 9 bases not matched to a gene. Germline V gene data show CDR1 as SGHRS and CDR2 as YFSETQ. CDR3 in amino acids: CASSIGLAGLRTGELFF. For the CDR3, the DNA is TGCGCCAGCAGCATAGGACTAGCGGGACTAAGAACCGGGGAGCTGTTTTTT.

The gene calls are TRBV5-4 and TRBJ2-3, with a possible D match to TRBD1 (6 bases). V was shortened by 4 bases and J by 1 base, with 16 bases between the two germline ends. The germline V gene has CDR1 SGHNT and CDR2 YYREEE (reference sequence). There are 16 residues in the CDR3. CDR3 DNA sequence: TGTGCCAGCAGCGCGTCCAACAGGGTCGGCACAGATACGCAGTATTTT. This translates into CASSASNRVGTDTQYF.

V is TRBV19 and J is TRBJ2-1; no clear D gene. Germline CDR1 LNHDA, CDR2 SQIVND (reference sequence). The V end was cut by 3 bases, the J end by 10 bases, with 13 bases between. The CDR3 sequence is 13 residues long. This chain's CDR3 is CASSMIPGREQFF. The CDR3 nucleotides are TGTGCCAGTAGTATGATTCCCGGGCGAGAGCAGTTCTTC.

The chain has TRBV7-9 and TRBJ2-3; D gene uncertain. Trimming shortened V by 4 bases and J by 6 bases, and 14 bases separated the two germline ends. CDR1 and CDR2 from the germline V gene are SEHNR and FQNEAQ (reference sequence). CDR3 size: 14 residues. CDR3 nucleotide sequence: TGTGCCAGCAGCTCTCCGGCTGTGGCGGATACGCAGTATTTT. Translated: CASSSPAVADTQYF.

This chain connects TRBV13 to TRBJ2-6; D unresolved. The CDR3 spans 16 residues. Trimming cost V 3 bases and J 0 bases, with 9 bases left between them. Germline V gives CDR1 PRHDT, CDR2 FYEKMQ (reference sequence). For the CDR3, the DNA is TGTGCCAGCAGCTTTATCGGTGGCTCTGGGGCCAACGTCCTGACTTTC. The encoded protein is CASSFIGGSGANVLTF.

J is TRBJ1-1 and V is TRBV6-1, with no clear D. CDR1 and CDR2 from the germline V gene are MNHNS and SASEGT. The CDR3 length is 14 residues. Trimming cost V 7 bases and J 1 base, with 13 bases left between them. The CDR3 here is CASKQPNANTEAFF. CDR3 coding DNA: TGTGCCAGCAAGCAACCGAACGCGAACACTGAAGCTTTCTTT.

This CDR3 reads CASSPQPGAYNEQFF. Here the CDR3 DNA reads TGTGCCAGCAGTCCACAACCCGGGGCATACAATGAGCAGTTCTTC. The chain uses TRBV7-2 and TRBJ2-1; D might be TRBD1 or TRBD2, each matching 5 bases. The germline CDR1 and CDR2 sequences are SGHTA and FQGNSA. This CDR3 region has 15 residues. The V gene lost 6 bases and the J gene lost 4 bases, with 16 bases spanning the gap. The complete variable domain, with remaining parts taken from reference TRBV7-2 and TRBJ2-1, reads GAGVSQSPSNKVTEKGKDVELRCDPISGHTALYWYRQSLGQGLEFLIYFQGNSAPDKSGLPSDRFSAERTGGSVSTLTIQRTQQEDSAVYLCASSPQPGAYNEQFFGPGTRLTVL.

V and J are TRBV6-5 and TRBJ2-2, with no clear D. CDR1 is MNHEY and CDR2 is SVGAGI in the germline V gene. The V gene lost 4 bases and the J gene lost 7 bases, with 10 bases spanning the gap. The CDR3 runs 13 residues. As DNA, the CDR3 is TGTGCCAGCAGTTCCTTGGTTGGCGGGGAGCTGTTTTTT. The encoded protein is CASSSLVGGELFF.

The chain has TRBV6-1 and TRBJ1-2; maybe TRBD1 (5 bases). Germline V CDR1 and CDR2: MNHNS, SASEGT. The CDR3 has 16 amino acids. Trimming shortened V by 2 bases and J by 0 bases, and 13 bases separated the two germline ends. In DNA, the CDR3 is TGTGCCAGCAGTGAATCCCCAGGGACCACTAACTATGGCTACACCTTC. This codes for CASSESPGTTNYGYTF.

The CDR3 sequence: CASSLQGRSYEQYF. The CDR3 DNA reads TGTGCCAGCAGCTTACAGGGGAGGTCCTACGAGCAGTACTTC. This rearrangement joins TRBV7-8 to TRBJ2-7; D is possibly TRBD1 or TRBD2 (6 bases each). The CDR3 totals 14 residues. CDR1 is SGHVS, CDR2 FQNEAQ, per germline. Trimming took off 2 bases at V and 1 base at J, with 9 bases between the two ends.

The J gene is TRBJ1-4, the V gene TRBV11-1; tentative D call: TRBD1 (5 bases). This CDR3 region has 16 residues. Trimming left V 3 bases short and J 7 bases short, with 18 bases between. Looked up from germline, CDR1 is SGHAT and CDR2 is FQDESV (reference sequence). The CDR3 coding sequence is TGTGCCAGCAGCTTTACGGACAAACCGGGGGGTGAAAAACTGTTTTTT. Translating gives CASSFTDKPGGEKLFF.

This chain connects TRBV30 to TRBJ2-1; D gene ambiguous. This CDR3 has 11 residues. V was cut by 0 bases and J by 14 bases, with 11 bases left in between. Germline V gene sequence: CDR1 GTSNPN, CDR2 SVGIG (reference sequence). This CDR3 reads CAWSVTGDEFF. The CDR3 DNA sequence: TGTGCCTGGAGTGTGACTGGGGATGAGTTCTTC.

The chain recombines TRBV11-2 with TRBJ1-1; D may be TRBD1 (5 bases). The germline V and J ends were trimmed by 3 bases and 0 bases, with 8 bases remaining between them. Germline CDR1 SGHAT, CDR2 FQNNGV. The CDR3 spans 14 residues. This CDR3 reads CASSLWGMNTEAFF. CDR3 nucleotides: TGTGCCAGCAGCTTGTGGGGCATGAACACTGAAGCTTTCTTT. Supplemented by reference TRBV11-2 and TRBJ1-1, the full variable domain reads EAGVAQSPRYKIIEKRQSVAFWCNPISGHATLYWYQQILGQGPKLLIQFQNNGVVDDSQLPKDRFSAERLKGVDSTLKIQPAKLEDSAVYLCASSLWGMNTEAFFGQGTRLTVV.

The gene calls are TRBV27 and TRBJ2-7, with D perhaps TRBD1 (5 bases). Looked up from germline, CDR1 is MNHEY and CDR2 is SMNVEV (reference sequence). The CDR3 spans 14 residues. Trimming shortened V by 3 bases and J by 5 bases, and 14 bases separated the two germline ends. The CDR3 DNA sequence: TGTGCCAGCAGTTTCGACAGTTCGTTCCACGAGCAGTACTTC. It specifies CASSFDSSFHEQYF.

This sequence joins TRBV6-1 and TRBJ2-7; D uncertain. Looked up from germline, CDR1 is MNHNS and CDR2 is SASEGT. V dropped 7 bases and J dropped 2 bases, with 15 bases sitting between them. The CDR3 sequence is 14 residues long. The CDR3 loop is CASKGPTDAYEQYF. The CDR3 coding sequence is TGTGCCAGCAAAGGACCTACGGACGCCTACGAGCAGTACTTC.

This clone was recorded once. The gene calls are TRBV5-1 and TRBJ2-1; 8 bases fit TRBD2. Trimming at V came to 5 bases and at J to 3 bases, leaving 7 bases not matched to a gene. This CDR3 has 15 amino acids. In germline, CDR1 is SGHRS, CDR2 YFSETQ. CDR3 in DNA: TGCGCCAGCAGACCCAGCGGGAGCGGCTACAATGAGCAGTTCTTC. Its protein is CASRPSGSGYNEQFF.

This chain uses TRBV4-1 with TRBJ2-1; 9 bases line up with TRBD1. This CDR3 spans 16 amino acids. CDR1 is MGHRA and CDR2 is YSYEKL in the germline V gene. V lost 1 base, J lost 7 bases, and 8 bases stayed unmatched. The CDR3 is CASSQAGTGSFNEQFF. As DNA, the CDR3 is TGCGCCAGCAGCCAAGCCGGGACAGGGAGTTTTAATGAGCAGTTCTTC.

The rearrangement joins TRBV5-8 to TRBJ1-4; 7 bases align to TRBD1. The CDR3 extends over 14 amino acids. With 5 bases clipped from V and 6 bases from J, the junction kept 7 bases outside the gene matches. CDR1 SGHTS and CDR2 YDEGEE come from the germline V gene. This chain's CDR3 is CASSPTGWDEKLFF. Written as DNA, the CDR3 is TGTGCCAGCAGTCCGACAGGGTGGGATGAAAAACTGTTTTTT. The full variable domain, completed using reference TRBV5-8 and TRBJ1-4, is EAGVTQSPTHLIKTRGQQATLRCSPISGHTSVYWYQQALGLGLQFLLWYDEGEERNRGNFPPRFSGRQFPNYSSELNVNALELEDSALYLCASSPTGWDEKLFFGSGTQLSVL.

This rearrangement joins TRBV6-5 to TRBJ2-4; D perhaps matches TRBD1 (6 bases). This CDR3 is 12 amino acids long. Germline V gene lookup returns CDR1 MNHEY and CDR2 SVGAGI. With 5 bases removed from V and 8 bases from J, the gap between germline ends came to 10 bases. The CDR3: CASSTGLDIQYF. DNA for the CDR3: TGTGCCAGCAGTACAGGGTTGGACATTCAGTACTTC.

The chain couples TRBV10-3 to TRBJ1-5; D perhaps matches TRBD1 (5 bases). This CDR3 is 14 amino acids long. The V end was cut by 6 bases, the J end by 6 bases, with 15 bases between. The V gene's germline CDR1 is ENHRY and CDR2 SYGVKD. CDR3 in DNA: TGTGCCATCAGCGGGACCGAAGAGAGTCAGCCCCAGCATTTT. This sequence encodes CAISGTEESQPQHF.

The rearrangement uses TRBV27 and TRBJ2-1; 7 bases match TRBD2. The CDR3 has 12 residues. Per germline, CDR1 MNHEY and CDR2 SMNVEV (reference sequence). CDR3 protein: CAIIAGMVEQFF. The CDR3 region has the DNA TGTGCGATTATAGCGGGTATGGTTGAGCAGTTCTTC.

The genes are TRBV4-1 and TRBJ2-5; D gene uncertain. The end of the DNA aligns better with TRBJ2-7, so the J call may be wrong. This CDR3 is 15 amino acids long. CDR1 and CDR2 (germline): MGHRA, YSYEKL. The CDR3 sequence: CASSQGSQSPYEQYF. CDR3 bases: TGCGCCAGCAGCCAAGGGTCTCAGTCCCCCTACGAGCAGTACTTC.